This T cell receptor (beta chain) was recovered during a study of T cells in Graves' hyperthyroidism and ophthalmopathy. Amplified TCR beta CDR3 regions came from RNA transcripts. First-round RT-PCR of the TCR CDR3 relied on the HTBI primer set. Each CDR3 protein gets one entry after TCRdb re-called the multiplex PCR reads with MiXCR. The sample has a few hundred thousand distinct CDR3 sequences, about 45% seen once. V was shortened by 4 bases and J by 0 bases, with 19 bases between the two germline ends. CDR1 is PRHDT and CDR2 is FYEKMQ in the germline V gene (reference sequence). The CDR3 is 17 amino acids. This clonotype was found many times.

This TCR derives from an adult woman with Graves' disease, either hyperthyroidism or ophthalmopathy (not recorded which). Sequenced: peripheral blood or thyroid tissue (not recorded which). The chain links TRBV13 to TRBJ2-7, with TRBD2 as a possible D gene (6 bases). CDR3 sequence: CASSSLGGGMVSYEQYF. The CDR3 nucleotides are TGTGCCAGCAGCTCCCTTGGTGGGGGGATGGTCTCCTACGAGCAGTACTTC. The full variable domain, with the rest looked up from reference TRBV13 and TRBJ2-7, is AAGVIQSPRHLIKEKRETATLKCYPIPRHDTVYWYQQGPGQDPQFLISFYEKMQSDKGSIPDRFSAQQFSDYHSELNMSSLELGDSALYFCASSSLGGGMVSYEQYFGPGTRLTVT.